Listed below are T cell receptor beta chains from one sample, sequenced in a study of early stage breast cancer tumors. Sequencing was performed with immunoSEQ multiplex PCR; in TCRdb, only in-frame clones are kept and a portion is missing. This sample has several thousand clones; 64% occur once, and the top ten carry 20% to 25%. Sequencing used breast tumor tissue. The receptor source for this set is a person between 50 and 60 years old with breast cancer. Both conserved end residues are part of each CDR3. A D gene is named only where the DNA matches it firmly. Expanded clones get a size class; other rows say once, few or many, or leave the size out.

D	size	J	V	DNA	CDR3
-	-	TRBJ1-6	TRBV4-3	TGCGCCAGCAGCCAAGTGGAAGATTCACCCCTCCACTTT	CASSQVEDSPLHF
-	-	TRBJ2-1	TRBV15	TGTGCCACCAGCAGAGATCGGGCGAATCCGTCCTACAATGAGCAGTTCTTC	CATSRDRANPSYNEQFF
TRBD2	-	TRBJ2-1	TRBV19	TGTGCCAGTAGTACGCTAGCGGGGGGTGGCAATGAGCAGTTCTTC	CASSTLAGGGNEQFF
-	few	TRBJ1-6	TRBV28	TGTGCCAGCAGTTTACGTGCGGTTTTTAATTCACCCCTCCACTTT	CASSLRAVFNSPLHF
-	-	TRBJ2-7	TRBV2	TGTGCCAGCAGTGTAGAGGACAGCTCCTACGAGCAGTACTTC	CASSVEDSSYEQYF
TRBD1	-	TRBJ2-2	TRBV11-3	TGTGCCAGCAGCTCTGGACAGGCCAAGGGGAACACCGGGGAGCTGTTTTTT	CASSSGQAKGNTGELFF
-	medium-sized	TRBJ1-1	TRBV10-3	TGTGCCATCAGTGAGACTATGGTAGCGAATATGAACACTGAAGCTTTCTTT	CAISETMVANMNTEAFF
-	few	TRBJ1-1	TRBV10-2	TGCGCCAGCAGTGACGCGTCAGGGAACGTGCGGGAAGCTTTCTTT	CASSDASGNVREAFF
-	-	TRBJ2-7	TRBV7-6	TGTGCCAGCAGCTTAGCGGTCGGGGGGCAGGGCGAGCAGTACTTC	CASSLAVGGQGEQYF
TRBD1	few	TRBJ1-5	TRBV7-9	TGTGCCAGCAGCTCTGGGACAGGGCTAGGGTATAGCAATCAGCCCCAGCATTTT	CASSSGTGLGYSNQPQHF
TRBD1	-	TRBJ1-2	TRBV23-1	TGCGCCAGCAGTCAGTCTCCAAGACAGGGGGCGAGTGGCTACACCTTC	CASSQSPRQGASGYTF
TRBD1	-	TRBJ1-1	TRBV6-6	TGTGCCAGCAAACAGGGGGACACTGAAGCTTTCTTT	CASKQGDTEAFF
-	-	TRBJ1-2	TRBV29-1	TGCAGCGTTGAAAAGCAGGCCACTAACTATGGCTACACCTTC	CSVEKQATNYGYTF
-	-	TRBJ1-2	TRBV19	TGTGCCAGTAGTACAGGGTTCGTCGACTATGGCTACACCTTC	CASSTGFVDYGYTF
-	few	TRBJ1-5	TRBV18	TGTGCCAGCTCACCGGGGGAGGGGAACAATCAGCCCCAGCATTTT	CASSPGEGNNQPQHF
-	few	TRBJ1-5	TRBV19	TGTGCCAGTAGTATCCCCCCGGAACAGCCCCAGCATTTT	CASSIPPEQPQHF
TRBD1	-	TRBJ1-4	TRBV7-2	TGTGCCAGCAGCTTTGACAGGGACGAAAAACTGTTTTTT	CASSFDRDEKLFF
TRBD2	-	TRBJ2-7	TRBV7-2	TGTGCCAGCAGCTTACTAGCGGGGGGGCTTTTCTACGAGCAGTACTTC	CASSLLAGGLFYEQYF
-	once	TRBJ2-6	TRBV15	TGTGCCACCAGGAACACAACAGGGTTACAGGCCAACGTCCTGACTTTC	CATRNTTGLQANVLTF
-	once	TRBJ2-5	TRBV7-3	TGTGCCAGCGAGGAGACCCAGTACTTC	CASEETQYF
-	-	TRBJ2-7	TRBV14	TGTGCCAGCAGCCACCACTACGAGCAGTACTTC	CASSHHYEQYF
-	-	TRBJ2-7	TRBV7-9	TGTGCCAGCAGCTCTGGACCCCCGTGGTACGAGCAGTACTTC	CASSSGPPWYEQYF
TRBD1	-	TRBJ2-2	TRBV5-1	TGCGCCAGCAGCCCCGGGACAGTCGGTTTCGGGGAGCTGTTTTTT	CASSPGTVGFGELFF
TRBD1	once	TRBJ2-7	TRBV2	TGTGCCAGCAGTGCAGGGACAGGGGCCTACGAGCAGTACTTC	CASSAGTGAYEQYF
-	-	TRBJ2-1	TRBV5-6	TGTGCCAGCAGGACTAGGTCGTGGGCCCACAATGAGCAGTTCTTC	CASRTRSWAHNEQFF
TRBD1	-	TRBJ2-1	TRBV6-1	TGTGCCAGCAGTACAGGGGGCGCGGGGAATGAGCAGTTCTTC	CASSTGGAGNEQFF
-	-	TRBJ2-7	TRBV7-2	TGTGCCAGCAGTCTTCCTTCTCTGCTCTCCTACGAGCAGTACTTC	CASSLPSLLSYEQYF
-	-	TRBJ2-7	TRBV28	TGTGCCAGCAGCTCCGGCGGGGACACCTTATCCTACGAGCAGTACTTC	CASSSGGDTLSYEQYF
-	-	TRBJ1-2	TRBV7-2	TGTGCCAGCAGCCCCTTTGGGGGCAGGAACTATGGCTACACCTTC	CASSPFGGRNYGYTF
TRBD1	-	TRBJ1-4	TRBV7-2	TGTGCCAGCAGCCCAAACGGACAGGGGAATGAAAAACTGTTTTTT	CASSPNGQGNEKLFF
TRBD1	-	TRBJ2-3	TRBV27	TGTGCCAGCAGTTTATCAGGGGGCGCAAATACGCAGTATTTT	CASSLSGGANTQYF
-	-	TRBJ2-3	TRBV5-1	TGCGCCAGCACCCCCTGGGGGGGCCCCACAGATACGCAGTATTTT	CASTPWGGPTDTQYF
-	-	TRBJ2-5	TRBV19	TGTGCCAGTAGCCCTATTGGGTGGGGACCCCAAGAGACCCAGTACTTC	CASSPIGWGPQETQYF
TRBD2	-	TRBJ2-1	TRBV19	TGTGCCAGTAGTTCACGGACTAGCGGGAGGGCCGGTCCCAATGAGCAGTTCTTC	CASSSRTSGRAGPNEQFF
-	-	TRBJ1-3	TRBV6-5	TGTGCCAGCAGCGTCGGTTTATCTGGAAACACCATATATTTT	CASSVGLSGNTIYF
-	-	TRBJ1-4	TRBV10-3	TGTGCCACGGCGGGGCAGATTAATGAAAAACTGTTTTTT	CATAGQINEKLFF
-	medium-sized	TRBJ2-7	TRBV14	TGTGCCAGCAGCCGTGGCGGGTCGCGTGAGCAGTACTTC	CASSRGGSREQYF
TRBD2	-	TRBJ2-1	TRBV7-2	TGTGCCAGCAGCTTAAGGTTACTAGCGGGGTCGGATGAGCAGTTCTTC	CASSLRLLAGSDEQFF
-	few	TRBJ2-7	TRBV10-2	TGCGCCAGCGACCCCGGGACGGATACCTACGAGCAGTACTTC	CASDPGTDTYEQYF
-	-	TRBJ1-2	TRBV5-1	TGCGCCAGCACGAAGGGGGACTATGGCTACACCTTC	CASTKGDYGYTF
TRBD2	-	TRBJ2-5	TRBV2	TGTGCCAGCAGGCGGGAGGGCCGAGAGACCCAGTACTTC	CASRREGRETQYF
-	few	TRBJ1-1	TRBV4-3	TGCGCCAGCAGCCAAGATCCCACCTCGGCCGAAGCTTTCTTT	CASSQDPTSAEAFF
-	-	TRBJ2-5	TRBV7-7	TGTGCTAGCAGCTCCGACCAAGAGACCCAGTACTTC	CASSSDQETQYF
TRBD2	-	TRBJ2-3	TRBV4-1	TGCGCCAGCAGCCAAGATAGGGCTAGCGGGGTTCCAGATACGCAGTATTTT	CASSQDRASGVPDTQYF
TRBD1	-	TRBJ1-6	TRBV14	TGTGCCAGCAGCCAACCCGGGGAGGGGGCTTCACCCCTCCACTTT	CASSQPGEGASPLHF
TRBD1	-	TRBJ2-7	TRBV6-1	TGTGCCAGTACCGGGACAGCCTACGAGCAGTACTTC	CASTGTAYEQYF
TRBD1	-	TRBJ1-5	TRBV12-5	TGTGCTAGTGGTTTGGTACACAGGGGGCGCGAGCAGCCCCAGCATTTT	CASGLVHRGREQPQHF
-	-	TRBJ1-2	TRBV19	TGTGCCAGTAGTATAGATCCCCGGACGGGGCCAAACACCTTC	CASSIDPRTGPNTF
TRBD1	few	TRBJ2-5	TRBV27	TGTGCCAGCAGTTCCCGGGACAGCTCGCGAGAGACCCAGTACTTC	CASSSRDSSRETQYF
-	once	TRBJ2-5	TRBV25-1	TGTGCCAGCAGTGAGTGGGCAGAAGAGACCCAGTACTTC	CASSEWAEETQYF
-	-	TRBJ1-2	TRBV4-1	TGCGCCAGCAGCGACACCTCCTCAGATTACTATGGCTACACCTTC	CASSDTSSDYYGYTF
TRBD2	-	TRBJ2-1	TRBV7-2	TGTGCCAGCCAGCGCGGGAGGGCCAACAATGAGCAGTTCTTC	CASQRGRANNEQFF
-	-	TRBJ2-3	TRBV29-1	TGCAGCGTTTGGGGTACAGGTCGCGATACGCAGTATTTT	CSVWGTGRDTQYF
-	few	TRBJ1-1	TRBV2	TGTGCCAGCAGTGAGGGGTTTGAAGCTTTCTTT	CASSEGFEAFF
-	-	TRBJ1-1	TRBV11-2	TGTGCCAGCAGCTTATTTGCGAACACTGAAGCTTTCTTT	CASSLFANTEAFF
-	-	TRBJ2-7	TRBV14	TGTGCCAGCAGTCTTTCCTACGAGCAGTACTTC	CASSLSYEQYF
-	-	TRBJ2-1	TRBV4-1	TGCGCCAGCAGCCAAGGGTGGGGGGAATCCAATGAGCAGTTCTTC	CASSQGWGESNEQFF
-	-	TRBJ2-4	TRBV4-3	TGCGCCAGCAGCCAAGCAGGGGGGTTGGGCAAAAACATTCAGTACTTC	CASSQAGGLGKNIQYF
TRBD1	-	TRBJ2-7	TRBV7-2	TGTGCCAGCAGCTTACTACCGGGACAGGGTTACCACGAGCAGTACTTC	CASSLLPGQGYHEQYF
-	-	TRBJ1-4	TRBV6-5	TGTGCCAGCAGTGACAGACTTAATGAAAAACTGTTTTTT	CASSDRLNEKLFF